Below, one T cell receptor (beta chain) is given with its context. What it binds is not known. These data come from a study of OX40 agonist ivuxolimab in advanced cancers. For the study at large: Averaging roughly 60 years in age, with a range of roughly 20 to 80, the cohort was about 85% male. Study conclusions and caveats: There was clonal expansion of CD4+ and CD8+ blood T cells by week 6 at 0.1 to 3.0 mg/kg. Undetermined was the antigen specificity of the expanded peripheral T cells.

Sampling of blood occurred at baseline, cycle 4 day 1, and cycle 7 day 1. Assay: immunoSEQ multiplex PCR; the TCRdb copy retains only in-frame clones and omits some. The sample contains approximately 44,000 clones, 84% of which appear only once. The CDR3 extends over 14 amino acids. V lost 4 bases, J lost 4 bases, and 8 bases lay in between. Germline V gene data show CDR1 as SEHNR and CDR2 as FQNEAQ (reference sequence). The TCR originated in an adult with an advanced solid tumor such as melanoma, head and neck, liver or kidney cancer. The input for sequencing was CD4+ or CD8+ T cells sorted from blood, taken in a trial of the OX40 agonist ivuxolimab. J is TRBJ2-6 and V is TRBV7-9, with D perhaps being TRBD1 or TRBD2 (5 bases each). The CDR3 coding sequence is TGTGCCAGCAGCTCCGGGGCAGGGGCCAACGTCCTGACTTTC. It specifies CASSSGAGANVLTF.